This T cell receptor (beta chain) originates from a study of blood T cells in healthy people across ages. Study outcomes and limitations: The study found more naive CD4+ cells and higher diversity in long-lived than aged donors. Older individuals had lower TCR beta diversity per million T cells (the decline was roughly linear).

The germline V gene has CDR1 SGHRS and CDR2 YFSETQ. V gave up 0 bases and J gave up 7 bases, with 10 bases separating them. This CDR3 comprises 14 residues. A J-beta primer mix and a sample-barcoded 5' primer were used in a second PCR of about 7 to 12 cycles. TCRdb called the 5' RACE reads again in MiXCR, with one record for every CDR3 protein. The sample has around 820,000 distinct CDR3 sequences, 20% to 30% seen once. This clonotype turned up a few times. Antigen: not known. The data were also submitted as part of a second study, on T cells of mothers and their children. That report adds: The whole RNA yield was converted to cDNA, approximately 1.6 ug per 15 ul.

Sequencing was performed on blood. The chain links TRBV5-1 to TRBJ1-4; D not resolved. The receptor comes from a boy younger than 18 in good health. CDR3 sequence reads: CASSLVAGGEKLFF. The CDR3 DNA reads as TGCGCCAGCAGCTTGGTCGCAGGAGGTGAAAAACTGTTTTTT.